These T cell receptor beta chains were read from a single sample in a study of cytomegalovirus exposure and HLA in healthy donors. TCRdb's table, derived via immunoSEQ multiplex PCR, lists solely in-frame clones and lacks some. The table lists about 130,000 clones, 60% to 85% of them singletons. What was sequenced was PBMCs. The source is a man younger than 45 in good health and CMV-seronegative. The CDR3 runs from the conserved cysteine through the conserved F or W. Each record gives: clone size, CDR3 length, V gene, D gene, J gene, CDR3 protein, CDR3 DNA. D genes are given only for firm matches. The size of a clone is reported for some rows only, either as once, few or many, or as a class for expanded clones.

size: NA; length: 15; V: TRBV7-2; D: TRBD2; J: TRBJ2-3; CDR3: CASSLWSAGGRGQYF; DNA: TGTGCCAGCAGCTTATGGTCCGCGGGAGGTCGGGGGCAGTATTTT
size: once; length: 14; V: TRBV5-1; D: TRBD1; J: TRBJ1-2; CDR3: CASSLQQGDYGYTF; DNA: TGCGCCAGCAGCTTACAGCAGGGGGACTATGGCTACACCTTC
size: once; length: 14; V: TRBV2; D: TRBD1; J: TRBJ2-7; CDR3: CASNPDRGSYEQYF; DNA: TGTGCCAGCAACCCGGACAGGGGCTCCTACGAGCAGTACTTC
size: NA; length: 14; V: TRBV28; D: TRBD1; J: TRBJ2-1; CDR3: CASRGTGDYNEQFF; DNA: TGTGCCAGCAGGGGGACAGGGGACTACAATGAGCAGTTCTTC
size: NA; length: 15; V: TRBV19; D: NA; J: TRBJ2-3; CDR3: CASSGGTASTDTQYF; DNA: TGTGCCAGTAGTGGCGGGACAGCTAGCACAGATACGCAGTATTTT
size: NA; length: 15; V: TRBV6-6; D: TRBD1; J: TRBJ2-7; CDR3: CASSYSSGTGFEQYF; DNA: TGTGCCAGCAGTTACTCTAGTGGGACAGGGTTCGAGCAGTACTTC
size: NA; length: 13; V: TRBV29-1; D: NA; J: TRBJ1-5; CDR3: CSVGSGSNQPQHF; DNA: TGCAGCGTTGGTTCGGGGAGCAATCAGCCCCAGCATTTT
size: NA; length: 13; V: TRBV30; D: NA; J: TRBJ2-5; CDR3: CAWSKGFGETQYF; DNA: TGTGCCTGGAGTAAGGGGTTTGGAGAGACCCAGTACTTC
size: NA; length: 15; V: TRBV7-9; D: NA; J: TRBJ2-7; CDR3: CASSPPQGPSYEQYF; DNA: TGTGCCAGCAGCCCTCCACAGGGACCCTCCTACGAGCAGTACTTC
size: NA; length: 16; V: TRBV5-1; D: TRBD1; J: TRBJ2-7; CDR3: CASSLVTGTVFYEQYF; DNA: TGCGCCAGCAGCTTGGTAACCGGGACAGTTTTCTACGAGCAGTACTTC
size: NA; length: 14; V: TRBV30; D: NA; J: TRBJ1-5; CDR3: CAWSATADNQPQHF; DNA: TGTGCCTGGAGTGCGACAGCAGACAATCAGCCCCAGCATTTT
size: few; length: 12; V: TRBV7-9; D: TRBD2; J: TRBJ2-3; CDR3: CAIGGGTDTQYF; DNA: TGTGCCATCGGGGGGGGCACAGATACGCAGTATTTT
size: NA; length: 15; V: TRBV2; D: TRBD2; J: TRBJ2-3; CDR3: CASTKTSGVTDTQYF; DNA: TGTGCCAGCACTAAGACTAGCGGGGTCACAGATACGCAGTATTTT
size: NA; length: 15; V: TRBV10-3; D: NA; J: TRBJ2-5; CDR3: CAISDRTASQETQYF; DNA: TGTGCCATCAGTGACCGGACAGCGAGCCAAGAGACCCAGTACTTC
size: NA; length: 15; V: TRBV4-1; D: NA; J: TRBJ2-1; CDR3: CASSPQTGDYNEQFF; DNA: TGCGCCAGCAGCCCCCAGACAGGAGACTACAATGAGCAGTTCTTC
size: NA; length: 14; V: TRBV9; D: NA; J: TRBJ1-1; CDR3: CASSVAERNTEAFF; DNA: TGTGCCAGCAGCGTAGCAGAAAGAAACACTGAAGCTTTCTTT
size: NA; length: 14; V: TRBV9; D: TRBD2; J: TRBJ2-3; CDR3: CASTAGLAGDTQYF; DNA: TGTGCCAGCACGGCGGGACTAGCGGGAGATACGCAGTATTTT
size: NA; length: 13; V: TRBV19; D: NA; J: TRBJ1-5; CDR3: CASSHGSNQPQHF; DNA: TGTGCCAGTAGTCACGGGAGCAATCAGCCCCAGCATTTT
size: NA; length: 15; V: TRBV6-1; D: NA; J: TRBJ2-7; CDR3: CASSEGAGSSYEQYF; DNA: TGTGCCAGCAGTGAAGGCGCAGGAAGCTCCTACGAGCAGTACTTC
size: few; length: 16; V: TRBV4-3; D: NA; J: TRBJ2-7; CDR3: CASSQGPGGQQGEQYF; DNA: TGCGCCAGCAGCCAAGGCCCCGGGGGGCAGCAGGGCGAGCAGTACTTC